This record looks at one T cell receptor beta chain sequence and its context. Antigen: not known. CDR3 length: 17 residues. This specimen comes from a study of shared clonotypes between healthy human individuals. Notes on the study in general: The sole specimen, blood, was sampled, and tissue repertoires likely differ. Sharing across a handful of donors was seen in 4% to 6.5% of naive CD4 clonotypes.

TCRdb keeps only in-frame clones here, not all; method: immunoSEQ multiplex PCR. The repertoire consists of 2.3 million or so clones, with over 85% occurring once and the leading ten covering under 0.45%. Sequenced material: naive CD4+ T cells from PBMCs. The subset was: CD45RA+ positively selected. This sequence was found in a man between 18 and 29 years old in good health. Some clones in this sample may be carry-over from other donors' samples. The chain employs TRBV21-1 and TRBJ2-1; the table names TRBD2, a call not compared with the DNA. TRBV21-1 is noted as a pseudogene. CDR3 amino acids: CASSKRLAGGGNNEQFF. The CDR3 DNA reads as TGTGCCAGCAGCAAAAGGCTAGCGGGCGGAGGAAACAATGAGCAGTTCTTC.